The sequence of this T cell receptor beta chain was determined in a study of T cells in Graves' hyperthyroidism and ophthalmopathy. V was pared by 6 bases and J by 0 bases, with 17 bases between. Looked up from germline, CDR1 is DFQATT and CDR2 is SNEGSKA (reference sequence). CDR3 length: 15 residues. This clonotype was observed many times. Using RNA transcripts as the source, TCR beta CDR3 regions were amplified. First-round RT-PCR of the TCR CDR3 relied on the HTBI primer set. TCRdb passed the multiplex PCR reads through MiXCR, listing each CDR3 protein once. The data hold about 360,000 distinct CDR3 sequences, with about a fifth observed a single time.

This clonotype originated in a woman between 18 and 29 years old with Graves' hyperthyroidism. The chain recombines TRBV20-1 with TRBJ2-5; a weak D match, TRBD2 (7 bases). Sequenced sample: blood. The CDR3 coding sequence is TGCAGTGCAACGGACAGCGGGACATACCAAGAGACCCAGTACTTC. Translation gives CSATDSGTYQETQYF.